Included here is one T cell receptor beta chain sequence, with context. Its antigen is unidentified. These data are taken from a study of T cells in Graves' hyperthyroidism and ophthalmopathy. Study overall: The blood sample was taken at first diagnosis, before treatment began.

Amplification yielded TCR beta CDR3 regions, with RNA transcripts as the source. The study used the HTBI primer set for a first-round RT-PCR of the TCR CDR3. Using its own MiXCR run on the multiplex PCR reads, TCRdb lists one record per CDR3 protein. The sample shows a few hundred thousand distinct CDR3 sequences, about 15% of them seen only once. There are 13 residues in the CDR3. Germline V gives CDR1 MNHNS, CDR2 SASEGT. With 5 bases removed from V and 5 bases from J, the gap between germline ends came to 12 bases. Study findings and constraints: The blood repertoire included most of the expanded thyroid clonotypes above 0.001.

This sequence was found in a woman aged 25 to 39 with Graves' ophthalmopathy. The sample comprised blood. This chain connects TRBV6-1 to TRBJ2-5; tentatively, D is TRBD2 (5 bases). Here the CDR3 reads CASSFGVGETQYF. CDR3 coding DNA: TGTGCCAGCAGTTTCGGGGTAGGGGAGACCCAGTACTTC.